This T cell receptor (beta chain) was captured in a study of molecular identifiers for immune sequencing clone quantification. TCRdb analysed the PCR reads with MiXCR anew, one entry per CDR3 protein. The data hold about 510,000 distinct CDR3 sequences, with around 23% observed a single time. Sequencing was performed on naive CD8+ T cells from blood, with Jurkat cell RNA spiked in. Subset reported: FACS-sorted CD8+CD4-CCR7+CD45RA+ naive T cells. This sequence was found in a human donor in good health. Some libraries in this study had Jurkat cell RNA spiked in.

This CDR3 is CASSYLGSGAADTQYF. The DNA of the CDR3 is TGTGCCAGCAGTTACTTGGGTAGCGGGGCGGCAGATACGCAGTATTTT. The chain has TRBV6-2 or TRBV6-3 and TRBJ2-3; 8 bases are a match to TRBD2. The CDR3 is made up of 16 amino acids. Per the germline V gene, CDR1 is MNHEY and CDR2 is SVGEGT. With V trimmed by 1 base and J by 4 bases, 7 bases remained unmatched.